This T cell receptor (beta chain) originates from a study of patients and donors after allogeneic stem cell transplantation. In TCRdb, the RT-PCR reads were re-called with MiXCR into one record per CDR3 protein. Altogether 150,000 to 200,000 distinct CDR3 sequences are present, about 40% being singletons, with the ten largest covering about 35%. The CDR3 totals 15 residues. Germline V CDR1 and CDR2: SGHRS, YFSETQ. Trimming took 0 bases from V and 3 from J, leaving 10 bases between them. V gene TRBV5-1 combines with J gene TRBJ2-1; D possibly corresponds to TRBD2 (5 bases). Specimen: blood, either unsorted or a sorted T cell fraction (not recorded which). This clonotype was obtained from a human donor who was either an allogeneic HSCT recipient or a stem cell or donor lymphocyte infusion donor (not recorded which). It is not recorded whose cells these are; they may come from a transplant donor. DNA of the CDR3: TGCGCCAGCAGCTTGGGGCTAGCTATCTACAATGAGCAGTTCTTC. Its translation: CASSLGLAIYNEQFF.